This T cell receptor (beta chain) is drawn from a study of T cells in Graves' hyperthyroidism and ophthalmopathy. General observations from the study: By a 13 V-J model, ophthalmopathy was set apart from stable hyperthyroidism. Blood also contained most expanded thyroid clonotypes above 0.001.

Using RNA transcripts as the source, TCR beta CDR3 regions were amplified. The TCR CDR3 was amplified in a first-round RT-PCR using the HTBI primer set. TCRdb used MiXCR to reprocess the multiplex PCR reads, holding one entry per CDR3 protein. The data show about 400,000 distinct CDR3 sequences, with more than 13% seen just once and approximately 30% held by the top ten. V shed 3 bases, J shed 2 bases, and the junction held 10 bases outside the gene matches. The germline gives CDR1 SQVTM, CDR2 ANQGSEA. The CDR3 contains 17 residues. This clonotype was counted many times. The antigen remains unidentified. Orbital computed tomography and thyroid ultrasound, together with serum TRAb and thyroxine and clinical symptoms, were used for diagnoses. Extraction of PBMCs used under 13 ml of fresh peripheral blood.

The origin of this receptor is a woman in her 30s with Graves' hyperthyroidism. What was sequenced was blood. This chain links TRBV29-1 with TRBJ2-3; TRBD2 agrees at 11 bases. In DNA, the CDR3 is TGCAGCGTTGAGGTCACTAGCGGGAGTCGAGTCACAGATACGCAGTATTTT. It is translated as CSVEVTSGSRVTDTQYF.